What follows describes a single TCR beta chain. This sample was taken from a study of blood T cell repertoires in COVID-19. About the research overall: Samples taken during acute and convalescent COVID-19 were collected in the United States, Italy and Spain.

Germline CDR1 reads SNHLY; CDR2 reads FYNNEI. Trimming at V came to 6 bases and at J to 6 bases, leaving 6 bases not matched to a gene. This CDR3 is built from 15 residues. In terms of age and location, participants ranged from roughly 18 to 95 years and lived in roughly 22 US areas. Which cohort a participant joined came from the clinical history participants gave. As processed by the authors: Amplified reference gene primers provided the basis for estimating nucleated cell counts. Sequencing used immunoSEQ multiplex PCR; TCRdb keeps in-frame clones, though not all of them. V and J calls and clone size are those listed in that table; D and trimming were worked out from the DNA. The repertoire consists of about 48,000 clones, with about 85% occurring once and the leading ten covering 3.1%.

The source of this sequence is a woman in her forties or fifties who had recovered from COVID-19. Specimen: PBMCs or T cells enriched from blood (not recorded which). V usage is TRBV2 and J usage is TRBJ1-6; 9 bases align to TRBD1. CDR3 nucleotide sequence: TGTGCCAGCAGGCCTGGACAGGGGCGTAATTCACCCCTCCACTTT. Residues: CASRPGQGRNSPLHF.